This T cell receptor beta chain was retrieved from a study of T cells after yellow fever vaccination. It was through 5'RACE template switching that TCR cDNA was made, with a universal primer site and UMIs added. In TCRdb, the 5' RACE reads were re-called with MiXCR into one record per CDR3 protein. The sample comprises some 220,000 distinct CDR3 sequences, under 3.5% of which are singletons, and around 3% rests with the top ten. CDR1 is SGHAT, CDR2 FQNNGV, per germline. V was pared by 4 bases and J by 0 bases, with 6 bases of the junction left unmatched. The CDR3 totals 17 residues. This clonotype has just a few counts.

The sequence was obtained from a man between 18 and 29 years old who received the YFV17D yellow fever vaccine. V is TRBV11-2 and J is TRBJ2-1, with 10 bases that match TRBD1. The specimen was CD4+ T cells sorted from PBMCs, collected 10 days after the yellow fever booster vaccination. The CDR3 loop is CASSSRGQGGSYNEQFF. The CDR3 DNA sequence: TGTGCCAGCAGCTCCCGCGGACAGGGGGGCTCCTACAATGAGCAGTTCTTC.